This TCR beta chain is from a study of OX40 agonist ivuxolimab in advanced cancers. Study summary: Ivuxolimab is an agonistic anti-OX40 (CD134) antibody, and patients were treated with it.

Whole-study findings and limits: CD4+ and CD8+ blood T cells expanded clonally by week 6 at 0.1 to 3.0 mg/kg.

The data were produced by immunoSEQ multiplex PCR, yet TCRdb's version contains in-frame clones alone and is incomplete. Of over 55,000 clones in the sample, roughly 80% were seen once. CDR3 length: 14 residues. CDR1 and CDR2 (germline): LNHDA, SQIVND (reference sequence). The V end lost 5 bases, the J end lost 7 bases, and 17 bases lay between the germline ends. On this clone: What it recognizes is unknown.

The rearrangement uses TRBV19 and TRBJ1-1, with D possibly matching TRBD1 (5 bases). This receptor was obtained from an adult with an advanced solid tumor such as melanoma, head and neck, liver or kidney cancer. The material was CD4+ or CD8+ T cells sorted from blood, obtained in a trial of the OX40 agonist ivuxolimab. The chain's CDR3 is CASSPATGQGEAFF. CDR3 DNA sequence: TGTGCCAGTAGTCCGGCTACGGGGCAAGGTGAAGCTTTCTTT.